This TCR beta chain is drawn from a study of T cell repertoires in cytomegalovirus infection. Study context: Matching HLA type, along with CMV infection, was indicated by public TCR beta signatures.

Study-level findings and limits: Identification of carriers of CMV plus the relevant HLA was achieved through cumulative public TCR beta family frequency. HLA-C-restricted CMV-specific TCR beta clonotypes prevailed in the ex vivo response.

The germline gives CDR1 SGHVS, CDR2 FQNEAQ. The CDR3 contains 17 residues. Trimming shortened V by 0 bases and J by 4 bases, and 13 bases separated the two germline ends. TCRdb processed the reads anew with MiXCR; each CDR3 protein has one entry. The sample lists fewer than 650,000 distinct CDR3 sequences, under 45% occurring once. Concerning this clonotype: As yet, its antigen is unknown.

The chain links TRBV7-8 to TRBJ1-6; the D gene is possibly TRBD1 (5 bases). This TCR was recovered from a human donor in good health (CMV status not recorded). Some clones in this sample may be carry-over from other donors' samples. The starting material was cultured PBMCs, obtained from culture after CMV antigen stimulation. CDR3 coding DNA: TGTGCCAGCAGCTTAGCGGCGGGGCGCCTATATAATTCACCCCTCCACTTT. This gives the protein CASSLAAGRLYNSPLHF. The full variable domain, completed using reference TRBV7-8 and TRBJ1-6, is GAGVSQSPRYKVAKRGQDVALRCDPISGHVSLFWYQQALGQGPEFLTYFQNEAQLDKSGLPSDRFFAERPEGSVSTLKIQRTQQEDSAVYLCASSLAAGRLYNSPLHFGNGTRLTVT.